Reported below is one TCR beta chain. TCRdb reprocessed the 5' RACE reads via MiXCR and lists one record per CDR3 protein. The sample includes 500,000 to 550,000 distinct CDR3 sequences, roughly a fifth of them seen just once. These data are taken from a study of identical twins. V shed 6 bases and J 5 bases; nucleotides not matched to a gene: 6. CDR1 is MNHNS and CDR2 is SASEGT in the germline V gene. CDR3 length: 15 amino acids. The same specimen was also included in a second study, on T cells expressing NK-cell markers. According to that study: One of the eight sequenced donors was seronegative, whereas the other seven were HCMV-seropositive.

This sequence was found in a woman aged 18-30 years in good health. J is TRBJ2-2 and V is TRBV6-1, with 10 bases identical to TRBD2. Sequenced: CD4+ T cells sorted from blood. The CDR3 nucleotides are TGTGCCAGCAGAGCGGGAGGGGATTGGACCGGGGAGCTGTTTTTT. Translated: CASRAGGDWTGELFF.